This T cell receptor beta chain was captured by sequencing in a study of cytomegalovirus exposure and HLA in healthy donors. Study summary: The 120 or so validation repertoires and the roughly 670 first-cohort repertoires shared a platform, a later analysis reported.

On this clone: Its specificity is unknown.

Findings and caveats of the study: Reportedly, cytomegalovirus status was diagnosed with high sensitivity and specificity.

V lost 5 bases, J lost 2 bases, and 20 bases stayed unmatched. This CDR3 has 19 residues. Germline CDR1 PRHDT, CDR2 FYEKMQ (reference sequence). Clones were read by immunoSEQ multiplex PCR, and TCRdb kept only the in-frame ones, dropping some. The sample records more than 250,000 clones, roughly 87% being singletons. This receptor was obtained from a woman aged 25 to 39 in good health and CMV-seropositive. V and J are TRBV13 and TRBJ2-7, with 8 bases aligning to TRBD1. The source material was PBMCs. The CDR3 nucleotides read TGTGCCAGCAGCACCCGACAGGGGTCCCTGCTGAGGGGCACCTACGAGCAGTACTTC. It specifies CASSTRQGSLLRGTYEQYF.